This entry lists 10 T cell receptor beta chains sequenced from one sample in a study of identifying expanded T cells in peripheral blood. Produced via immunoSEQ multiplex PCR; TCRdb's table is partial and in-frame only. Of around 94,000 clones listed, approximately 89% are singletons. The sample taken for sequencing was blood. These receptors all come from a person between 18 and 70 years old in good health.

The chain joins TRBV11-2 to TRBJ2-1; possible D gene TRBD2, 5 bases. Germline lookup yields CDR1 SGHAT and CDR2 FQNNGV. Trimming pared 0 bases from V and 5 bases from J, leaving 14 bases between. The CDR3 consists of 16 residues. CDR3 sequence (DNA): TGTGCCAGCAGCTTAGATCCTGGTAGCGCTAACAATGAGCAGTTCTTC. It codes for CASSLDPGSANNEQFF.

The rearrangement uses TRBV27 and TRBJ2-7; no definite D call. The CDR3 is made up of 15 amino acids. Germline V CDR1 and CDR2: MNHEY, SMNVEV (reference sequence). Trimming shortened V by 4 bases and J by 0 bases, and 13 bases separated the two germline ends. For the CDR3, the DNA is TGTGCCAGCAGTTCGACGACTGCCAGCTCCTACGAGCAGTACTTC. Amino acid sequence: CASSSTTASSYEQYF.

This clone was observed a handful of times. The chain couples TRBV6-1 to TRBJ2-7; D perhaps matches TRBD2 (6 bases). Germline V gene data show CDR1 as MNHNS and CDR2 as SASEGT. The CDR3 is 14 amino acids. With 0 bases removed from V and 10 bases from J, the gap between germline ends came to 16 bases. In DNA form, the CDR3 reads TGTGCCAGCAGTGAAGCGCGGGACCCCCTTATTCAGTACTTC. Translated: CASSEARDPLIQYF.

This clone was counted between two and nine times. This chain connects TRBV7-8 to TRBJ1-1, with 9 bases identical to TRBD1. Trimming at V came to 3 bases and at J to 0 bases, leaving 2 bases not matched to a gene. CDR3 length: 15 residues. Germline V CDR1 and CDR2: SGHVS, FQNEAQ. This CDR3 reads CASSLGQGMNTEAFF. DNA of the CDR3: TGTGCCAGCAGCTTGGGACAGGGTATGAACACTGAAGCTTTCTTT.

The chain uses TRBV7-2 and TRBJ1-1; D is unresolved. In germline, CDR1 is SGHTA, CDR2 FQGNSA. CDR3 length equals 16 residues. Trimming left V 4 bases short and J 1 base short, with 16 bases between. The CDR3 sequence: CASSWAGRSANTEAFF. CDR3 in DNA: TGTGCCAGCAGCTGGGCGGGGAGGTCGGCGAACACTGAAGCTTTCTTT.

This chain uses TRBV19 with TRBJ2-1; 15 bases fit TRBD2. V lost 3 bases and J lost 7; bases outside the gene matches: 4. This CDR3 contains 16 residues. CDR1 is LNHDA, CDR2 SQIVND, per germline (reference sequence). The CDR3 region has the DNA TGTGCCAGTAGTATCCGGGGGACTAGCGGGAGGAATGAGCAGTTCTTC. Protein: CASSIRGTSGRNEQFF. Complete variable domain (other parts from reference TRBV19 and TRBJ2-1): DGGITQSPKYLFRKEGQNVTLSCEQNLNHDAMYWYRQDPGQGLRLIYYSQIVNDFQKGDIAEGYSVSREKKESFPLTVTSAQKNPTAFYLCASSIRGTSGRNEQFFGPGTRLTVL.

The rearrangement joins TRBV6-5 to TRBJ2-1; 9 bases agree with TRBD2. Germline V gene lookup returns CDR1 MNHEY and CDR2 SVGAGI. The CDR3 length is 16 residues. Losses at the gene ends were 0 bases for V and 3 bases for J; bases not matched to a gene: 3. In DNA form, the CDR3 reads TGTGCCAGCAGTTACTCTGCGGGAGGGGGCTACAATGAGCAGTTCTTC. Residues: CASSYSAGGGYNEQFF.

The CDR3 sequence is CASSQADGNEQYF. CDR3 DNA: TGTGCCAGCAGCCAGGCCGACGGTAACGAGCAGTACTTC. The V and J genes are TRBV14 and TRBJ2-7; unclear D gene. The CDR3 is 13 amino acids. Germline V gene lookup returns CDR1 SGHDN and CDR2 FVKESK. V was trimmed by 3 bases and J by 5 bases, leaving 11 bases between them. The complete variable domain, with remaining parts taken from reference TRBV14 and TRBJ2-7, reads EAGVTQFPSHSVIEKGQTVTLRCDPISGHDNLYWYRRVMGKEIKFLLHFVKESKQDESGMPNNRFLAERTGGTYSTLKVQPAELEDSGVYFCASSQADGNEQYFGPGTRLTVT.

The J gene is TRBJ2-7, the V gene TRBV2, with 8 bases fitting TRBD1. The CDR3 is made up of 14 amino acids. Germline V CDR1 and CDR2: SNHLY, FYNNEI. J gave up 2 bases and V 7 bases, and 7 bases lay outside the gene matches. CDR3 DNA sequence: TGTGCCAGCAACGCCCAGGGACAGGCCTACGAGCAGTACTTC. This translates into CASNAQGQAYEQYF.

This chain links TRBV29-1 with TRBJ2-3; 11 bases are a match to TRBD1. Germline CDR1 and CDR2: SQVTM and ANQGSEA. Trimming at V came to 4 bases and at J to 11 bases, leaving 5 bases not matched to a gene. The length of the CDR3 is 12 residues. This CDR3 reads CSVGQGQGVQYF. The CDR3 region has the DNA TGCAGCGTTGGCCAGGGACAGGGGGTGCAGTATTTT.